Below, 11 T cell receptor beta chains from the same sample are listed, as sequenced in a study of cytomegalovirus exposure and HLA in healthy donors. Researchers ran the PCR with 60 Vbeta and 13 Jbeta primers. Measured with immunoSEQ multiplex PCR; TCRdb has only the in-frame clones, and not every one. Among about 110,000 clones listed, around 75% were seen once. Sequencing used PBMCs. The receptors stem from a male donor in good health and CMV-seropositive.

V is TRBV10-1 and J is TRBJ2-7; 7 nucleotides line up with TRBD1. The CDR3 loop spans 16 amino acids. Germline V gene data show CDR1 as WNHNN and CDR2 as SYGVQD (reference sequence). V gave up 6 bases and J gave up 3 bases; unmatched junction bases: 14. DNA of the CDR3: TGCGCCAGCAGACGCGCTACCGGGACAGAGGTCTACGAGCAGTACTTC. Amino acid sequence: CASRRATGTEVYEQYF.

The chain carries TRBV19 and TRBJ2-2, with D possibly matching TRBD2 (6 bases). V was cut by 2 bases and J by 5 bases, with 12 bases left in between. The CDR3 extends over 15 amino acids. The germline V gene encodes CDR1 LNHDA and CDR2 SQIVND (reference sequence). The CDR3 protein is CASSIMRLGTGELFF. The CDR3 coding sequence is TGTGCCAGTAGTATAATGCGACTAGGGACCGGGGAGCTGTTTTTT.

This clone has only a few counts. This chain connects TRBV10-3 to TRBJ2-1; TRBD1 is a possible D gene (5 bases). Trimming took 5 bases from V and 9 from J, leaving 14 bases between them. Germline CDR1 and CDR2: ENHRY and SYGVKD. The CDR3 consists of 13 residues. The CDR3 DNA reads as TGTGCCATCAGTTCCTCAGGGAAGGGTGAGCAGTTCTTC. Its protein is CAISSSGKGEQFF.

This chain uses TRBV7-2 with TRBJ2-7; TRBD1 agrees at 8 bases. The CDR3 has 15 residues. J lost 4 bases, V lost 1 base, and 6 bases had no gene match. The germline gives CDR1 SGHTA, CDR2 FQGNSA. This chain's CDR3 is CASSLGQGITYEQYF. In DNA form, the CDR3 reads TGTGCCAGCAGCTTAGGACAGGGGATTACGTACGAGCAGTACTTC.

The chain joins TRBV5-1 to TRBJ2-3; D might be TRBD2 (6 bases). V lost 1 base, J lost 2 bases, and 11 bases lay in between. This CDR3 is 15 amino acids long. CDR1 SGHRS and CDR2 YFSETQ come from the germline V gene. CDR3 coding DNA: TGCGCCAGCAGCTTGATAGCGGCCCCCACAGATACGCAGTATTTT. It specifies CASSLIAAPTDTQYF.

J is TRBJ2-1 and V is TRBV4-3; possible D gene TRBD2, 6 bases. Between the trimmed V and J ends, which lost 1 base and 10 bases, there was a span of 11 bases. This CDR3 comprises 13 residues. Germline loops: CDR1 LGHNA, CDR2 YSLEER. CDR3 sequence reads: CASSQVGGVEQFF. The DNA of the CDR3 is TGCGCCAGCAGCCAAGTGGGCGGGGTCGAGCAGTTCTTC.

CDR3 DNA: TGTGCCAGCAGTTTCCGGGTCAATCAGCCCCAGCATTTT. Translation: CASSFRVNQPQHF. The chain recombines TRBV27 with TRBJ1-5, with D hard to call. The length of the CDR3 is 13 residues. The germline V gene has CDR1 MNHEY and CDR2 SMNVEV (reference sequence). Trimming removed 3 bases at V and 3 bases at J, with 6 bases between.

V gene TRBV20-1 combines with J gene TRBJ2-3; a possible D gene is TRBD2 (5 bases). Germline values: CDR1 DFQATT, CDR2 SNEGSKA (reference sequence). The CDR3 totals 11 residues. The ends were cut back, 6 bases at V and 4 bases at J, with 8 bases in the middle. The CDR3 sequence is CSASSADTQYF. CDR3 nucleotide sequence: TGCAGTGCAAGTAGCGCAGATACGCAGTATTTT.

This clone was recorded a few times. The chain couples TRBV19 to TRBJ1-5, with D unresolved. Germline CDR1 reads LNHDA; CDR2 reads SQIVND (reference sequence). The CDR3 loop spans 12 amino acids. V was pared by 7 bases and J by 9 bases, with 13 bases between. Here the CDR3 DNA reads TGTGCCAGTAATAGAAATCTCGGGCCCCAGCATTTT. Its protein is CASNRNLGPQHF.

The V call is TRBV2, the J call TRBJ2-5, with TRBD2 matching over 12 bases. Judging by the DNA end, TRBJ2-7 fits better; the J call may be wrong. Germline V gene data show CDR1 as SNHLY and CDR2 as FYNNEI. The CDR3 sequence is 14 residues long. The CDR3 sequence is CASDLAGGNYEQYF. The DNA for the CDR3 is TGTGCCAGCGATCTAGCGGGAGGGAACTACGAGCAGTACTTC.

This clone showed up just a few times. The gene calls are TRBV30 and TRBJ1-4, with no clear D. Looked up from germline, CDR1 is GTSNPN and CDR2 is SVGIG (reference sequence). V gave up 1 base and J gave up 5 bases, with 8 bases separating them. The CDR3 totals 13 residues. For the CDR3, the DNA is TGTGCCTGGAGTGAGGGAGCGAATGAAAAACTGTTTTTT. Amino acid sequence: CAWSEGANEKLFF.